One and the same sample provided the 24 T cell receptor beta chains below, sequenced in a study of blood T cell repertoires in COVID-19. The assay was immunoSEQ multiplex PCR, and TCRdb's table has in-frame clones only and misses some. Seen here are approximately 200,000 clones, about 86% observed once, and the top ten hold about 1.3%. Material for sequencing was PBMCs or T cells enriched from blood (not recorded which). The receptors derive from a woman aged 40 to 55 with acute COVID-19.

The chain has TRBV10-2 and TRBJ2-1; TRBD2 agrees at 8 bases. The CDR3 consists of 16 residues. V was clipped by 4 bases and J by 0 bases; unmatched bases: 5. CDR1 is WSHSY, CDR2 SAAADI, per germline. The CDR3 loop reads CASSGSGRISYNEQFF. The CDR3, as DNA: TGCGCCAGCAGTGGCAGCGGGAGAATCTCCTACAATGAGCAGTTCTTC.

The chain's CDR3 is CASSSGGSGANVLTF. DNA for the CDR3: TGTGCCAGCAGTTCAGGGGGCAGTGGGGCCAACGTCCTGACTTTC. The chain uses TRBV11-3 and TRBJ2-6; 8 bases line up with TRBD1. Looked up from germline, CDR1 is SGHNT and CDR2 is YENEEA. This CDR3 has 15 residues. The V gene end was trimmed by 6 bases and the J gene end by 3 bases; junction bases not matched to a gene: 4.

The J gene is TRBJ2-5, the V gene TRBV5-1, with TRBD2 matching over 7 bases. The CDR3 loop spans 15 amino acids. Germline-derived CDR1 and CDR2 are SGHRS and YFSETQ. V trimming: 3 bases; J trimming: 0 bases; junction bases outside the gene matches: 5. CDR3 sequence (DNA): TGCGCCAGCAGCTATTCCGGGACTAACCAAGAGACCCAGTACTTC. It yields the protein CASSYSGTNQETQYF.

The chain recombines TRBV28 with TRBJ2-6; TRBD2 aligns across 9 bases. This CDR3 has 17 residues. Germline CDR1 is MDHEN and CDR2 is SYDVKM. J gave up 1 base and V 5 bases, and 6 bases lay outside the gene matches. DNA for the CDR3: TGTGCCAGCAGTAACACCCTAGCGGGATCTGGGGCCAACGTCCTGACTTTC. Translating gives CASSNTLAGSGANVLTF.

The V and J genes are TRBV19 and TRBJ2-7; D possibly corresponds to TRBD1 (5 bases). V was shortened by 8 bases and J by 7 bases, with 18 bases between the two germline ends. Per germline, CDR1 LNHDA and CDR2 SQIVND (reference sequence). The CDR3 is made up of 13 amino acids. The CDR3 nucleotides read TGTGCCAGTGGACAACAAGGTTTGAGGGAGCAGTACTTC. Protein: CASGQQGLREQYF.

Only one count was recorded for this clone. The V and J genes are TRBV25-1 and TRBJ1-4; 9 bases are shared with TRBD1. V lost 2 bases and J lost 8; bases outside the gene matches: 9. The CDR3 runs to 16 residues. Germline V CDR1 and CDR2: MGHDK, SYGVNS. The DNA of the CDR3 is TGTGCCAGCAGTGAAGGTTGGGGACAGGGTAGAGAAAAACTGTTTTTT. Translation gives CASSEGWGQGREKLFF.

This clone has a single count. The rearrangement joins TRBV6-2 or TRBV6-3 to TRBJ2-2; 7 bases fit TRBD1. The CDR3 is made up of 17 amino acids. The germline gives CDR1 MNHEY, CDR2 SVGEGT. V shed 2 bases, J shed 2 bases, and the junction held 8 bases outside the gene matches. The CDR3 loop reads CASSYPPGQTNTGELFF. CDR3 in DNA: TGTGCCAGCAGTTACCCACCGGGACAGACAAACACCGGGGAGCTGTTTTTT.

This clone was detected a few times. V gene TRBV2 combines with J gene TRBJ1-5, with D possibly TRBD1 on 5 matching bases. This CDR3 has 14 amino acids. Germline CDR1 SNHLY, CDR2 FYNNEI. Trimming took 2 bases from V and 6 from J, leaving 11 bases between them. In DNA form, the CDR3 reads TGTGCCAGCAGTGAACAGACAGTATTTCAGCCCCAGCATTTT. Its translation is CASSEQTVFQPQHF. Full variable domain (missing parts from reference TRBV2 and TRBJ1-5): EPEVTQTPSHQVTQMGQEVILRCVPISNHLYFYWYRQILGQKVEFLVSFYNNEISEKSEIFDDQFSVERPDGSNFTLKIRSTKLEDSAMYFCASSEQTVFQPQHFGDGTRLSIL.

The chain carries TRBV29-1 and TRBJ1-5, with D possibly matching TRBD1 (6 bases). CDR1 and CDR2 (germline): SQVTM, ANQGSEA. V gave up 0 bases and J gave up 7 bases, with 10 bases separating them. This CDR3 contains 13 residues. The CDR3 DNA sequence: TGCAGCGTTGAAGACTCACAGGGCCAGCCCCAGCATTTT. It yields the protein CSVEDSQGQPQHF.

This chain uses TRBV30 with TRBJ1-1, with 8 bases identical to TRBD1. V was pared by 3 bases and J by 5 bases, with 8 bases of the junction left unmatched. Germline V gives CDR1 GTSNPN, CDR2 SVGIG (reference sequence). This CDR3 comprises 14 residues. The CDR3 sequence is CAWRRQGAGTEAFF. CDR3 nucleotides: TGTGCCTGGAGGCGGCAGGGGGCAGGGACTGAAGCTTTCTTT.

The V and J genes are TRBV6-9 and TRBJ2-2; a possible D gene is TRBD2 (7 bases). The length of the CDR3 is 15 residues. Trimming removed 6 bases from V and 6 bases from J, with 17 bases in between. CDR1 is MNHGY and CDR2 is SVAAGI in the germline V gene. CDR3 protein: CASSPPGEGAGELFF. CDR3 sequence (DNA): TGTGCCAGCAGCCCACCTGGGGAGGGGGCCGGGGAGCTGTTTTTT.

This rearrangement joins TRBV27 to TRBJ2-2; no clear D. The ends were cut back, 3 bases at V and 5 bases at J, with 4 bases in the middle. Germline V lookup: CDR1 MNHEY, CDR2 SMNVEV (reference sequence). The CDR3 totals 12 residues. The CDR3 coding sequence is TGTGCCAGCAGTTTTATGACCGGGGAGCTGTTTTTT. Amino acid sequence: CASSFMTGELFF.

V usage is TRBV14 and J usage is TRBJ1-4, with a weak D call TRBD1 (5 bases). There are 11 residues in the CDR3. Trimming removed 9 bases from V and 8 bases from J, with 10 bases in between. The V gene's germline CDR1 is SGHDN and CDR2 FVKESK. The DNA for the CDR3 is TGTGCCAGTGGACAAAACGAAAAACTGTTTTTT. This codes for CASGQNEKLFF. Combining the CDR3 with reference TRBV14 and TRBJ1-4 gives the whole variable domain EAGVTQFPSHSVIEKGQTVTLRCDPISGHDNLYWYRRVMGKEIKFLLHFVKESKQDESGMPNNRFLAERTGGTYSTLKVQPAELEDSGVYFCASGQNEKLFFGSGTQLSVL.

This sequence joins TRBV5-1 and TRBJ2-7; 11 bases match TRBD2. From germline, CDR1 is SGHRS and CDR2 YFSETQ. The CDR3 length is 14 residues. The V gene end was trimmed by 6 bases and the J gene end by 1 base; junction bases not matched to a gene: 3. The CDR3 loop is CASMGTSGSYEQYF. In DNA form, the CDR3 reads TGCGCCAGCATGGGGACTAGCGGTTCCTACGAGCAGTACTTC.

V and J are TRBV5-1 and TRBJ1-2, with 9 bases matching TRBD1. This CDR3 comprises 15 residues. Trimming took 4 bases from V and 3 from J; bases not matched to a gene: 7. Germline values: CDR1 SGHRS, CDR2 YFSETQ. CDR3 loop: CASSPGTGNYYGYTF. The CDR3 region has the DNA TGCGCCAGCAGCCCCGGGACAGGGAATTACTATGGCTACACCTTC. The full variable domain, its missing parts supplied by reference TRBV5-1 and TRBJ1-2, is KAGVTQTPRYLIKTRGQQVTLSCSPISGHRSVSWYQQTPGQGLQFLFEYFSETQRNKGNFPGRFSGRQFSNSRSEMNVSTLELGDSALYLCASSPGTGNYYGYTFGSGTRLTVV.

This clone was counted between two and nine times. The CDR3 protein is CSAGRSVQYF. CDR3 sequence (DNA): TGCAGTGCCGGTCGCTCGGTGCAGTACTTC. V usage is TRBV20-1 and J usage is TRBJ2-7; D not certain. Between the trimmed V and J ends, which lost 6 bases and 9 bases, there was a span of 12 bases. Germline lookup yields CDR1 DFQATT and CDR2 SNEGSKA (reference sequence). This CDR3 contains 10 residues.

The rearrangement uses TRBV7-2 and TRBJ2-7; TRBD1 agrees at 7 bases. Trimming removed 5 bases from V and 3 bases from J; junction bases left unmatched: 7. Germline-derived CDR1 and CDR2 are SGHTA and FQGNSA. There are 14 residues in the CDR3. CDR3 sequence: CASSAQGVLYEQYF. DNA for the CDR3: TGTGCCAGCAGCGCCCAGGGGGTCCTCTACGAGCAGTACTTC.

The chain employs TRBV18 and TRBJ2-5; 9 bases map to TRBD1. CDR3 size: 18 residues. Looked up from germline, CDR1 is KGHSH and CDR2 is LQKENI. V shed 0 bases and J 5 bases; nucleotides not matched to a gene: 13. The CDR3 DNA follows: TGTGCCAGCTCACCACCGTCGTTGGCCGGGACAGGGTGGGAGACCCAGTACTTC. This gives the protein CASSPPSLAGTGWETQYF.

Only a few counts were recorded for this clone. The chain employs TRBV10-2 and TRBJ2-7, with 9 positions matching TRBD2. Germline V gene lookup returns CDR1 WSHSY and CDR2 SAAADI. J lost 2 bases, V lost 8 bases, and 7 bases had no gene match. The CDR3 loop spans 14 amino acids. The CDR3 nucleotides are TGCGCCAGCTTAGAGACTAGCGGCACCTACGAGCAGTACTTC. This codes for CASLETSGTYEQYF.

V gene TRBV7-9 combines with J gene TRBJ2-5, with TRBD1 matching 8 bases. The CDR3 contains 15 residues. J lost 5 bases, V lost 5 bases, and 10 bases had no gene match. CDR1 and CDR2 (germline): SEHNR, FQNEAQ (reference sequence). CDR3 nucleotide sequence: TGTGCCAGCAGCACCTTGGACAGGGCGTTGGAGACCCAGTACTTC. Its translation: CASSTLDRALETQYF.

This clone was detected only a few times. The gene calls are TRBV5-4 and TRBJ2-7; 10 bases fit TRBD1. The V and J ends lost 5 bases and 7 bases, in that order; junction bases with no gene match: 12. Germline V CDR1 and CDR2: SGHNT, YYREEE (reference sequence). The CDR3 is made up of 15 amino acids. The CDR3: CASRHTGQGISEQYF. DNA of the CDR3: TGTGCCAGCAGGCACACGGGACAGGGGATATCTGAGCAGTACTTC.

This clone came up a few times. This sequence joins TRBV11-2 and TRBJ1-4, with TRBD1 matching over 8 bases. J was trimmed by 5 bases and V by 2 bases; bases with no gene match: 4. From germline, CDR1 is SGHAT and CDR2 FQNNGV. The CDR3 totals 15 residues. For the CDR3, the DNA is TGTGCCAGCAGCTTATCATCAGGGGGCAATGAAAAACTGTTTTTT. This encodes CASSLSSGGNEKLFF.

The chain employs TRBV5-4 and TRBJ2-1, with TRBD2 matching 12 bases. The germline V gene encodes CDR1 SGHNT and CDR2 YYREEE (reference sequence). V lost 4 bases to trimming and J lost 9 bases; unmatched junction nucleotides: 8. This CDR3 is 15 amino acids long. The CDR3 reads CASSGWTSGIPEQFF. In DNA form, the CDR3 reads TGTGCCAGCAGCGGCTGGACTAGCGGGATCCCTGAGCAGTTCTTC.

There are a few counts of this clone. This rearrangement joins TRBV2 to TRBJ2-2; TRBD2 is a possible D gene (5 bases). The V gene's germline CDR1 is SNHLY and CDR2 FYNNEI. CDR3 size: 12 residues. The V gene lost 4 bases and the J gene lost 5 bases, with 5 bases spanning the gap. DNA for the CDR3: TGTGCCAGCAGTGCGGGAACCGGGGAGCTGTTTTTT. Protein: CASSAGTGELFF.